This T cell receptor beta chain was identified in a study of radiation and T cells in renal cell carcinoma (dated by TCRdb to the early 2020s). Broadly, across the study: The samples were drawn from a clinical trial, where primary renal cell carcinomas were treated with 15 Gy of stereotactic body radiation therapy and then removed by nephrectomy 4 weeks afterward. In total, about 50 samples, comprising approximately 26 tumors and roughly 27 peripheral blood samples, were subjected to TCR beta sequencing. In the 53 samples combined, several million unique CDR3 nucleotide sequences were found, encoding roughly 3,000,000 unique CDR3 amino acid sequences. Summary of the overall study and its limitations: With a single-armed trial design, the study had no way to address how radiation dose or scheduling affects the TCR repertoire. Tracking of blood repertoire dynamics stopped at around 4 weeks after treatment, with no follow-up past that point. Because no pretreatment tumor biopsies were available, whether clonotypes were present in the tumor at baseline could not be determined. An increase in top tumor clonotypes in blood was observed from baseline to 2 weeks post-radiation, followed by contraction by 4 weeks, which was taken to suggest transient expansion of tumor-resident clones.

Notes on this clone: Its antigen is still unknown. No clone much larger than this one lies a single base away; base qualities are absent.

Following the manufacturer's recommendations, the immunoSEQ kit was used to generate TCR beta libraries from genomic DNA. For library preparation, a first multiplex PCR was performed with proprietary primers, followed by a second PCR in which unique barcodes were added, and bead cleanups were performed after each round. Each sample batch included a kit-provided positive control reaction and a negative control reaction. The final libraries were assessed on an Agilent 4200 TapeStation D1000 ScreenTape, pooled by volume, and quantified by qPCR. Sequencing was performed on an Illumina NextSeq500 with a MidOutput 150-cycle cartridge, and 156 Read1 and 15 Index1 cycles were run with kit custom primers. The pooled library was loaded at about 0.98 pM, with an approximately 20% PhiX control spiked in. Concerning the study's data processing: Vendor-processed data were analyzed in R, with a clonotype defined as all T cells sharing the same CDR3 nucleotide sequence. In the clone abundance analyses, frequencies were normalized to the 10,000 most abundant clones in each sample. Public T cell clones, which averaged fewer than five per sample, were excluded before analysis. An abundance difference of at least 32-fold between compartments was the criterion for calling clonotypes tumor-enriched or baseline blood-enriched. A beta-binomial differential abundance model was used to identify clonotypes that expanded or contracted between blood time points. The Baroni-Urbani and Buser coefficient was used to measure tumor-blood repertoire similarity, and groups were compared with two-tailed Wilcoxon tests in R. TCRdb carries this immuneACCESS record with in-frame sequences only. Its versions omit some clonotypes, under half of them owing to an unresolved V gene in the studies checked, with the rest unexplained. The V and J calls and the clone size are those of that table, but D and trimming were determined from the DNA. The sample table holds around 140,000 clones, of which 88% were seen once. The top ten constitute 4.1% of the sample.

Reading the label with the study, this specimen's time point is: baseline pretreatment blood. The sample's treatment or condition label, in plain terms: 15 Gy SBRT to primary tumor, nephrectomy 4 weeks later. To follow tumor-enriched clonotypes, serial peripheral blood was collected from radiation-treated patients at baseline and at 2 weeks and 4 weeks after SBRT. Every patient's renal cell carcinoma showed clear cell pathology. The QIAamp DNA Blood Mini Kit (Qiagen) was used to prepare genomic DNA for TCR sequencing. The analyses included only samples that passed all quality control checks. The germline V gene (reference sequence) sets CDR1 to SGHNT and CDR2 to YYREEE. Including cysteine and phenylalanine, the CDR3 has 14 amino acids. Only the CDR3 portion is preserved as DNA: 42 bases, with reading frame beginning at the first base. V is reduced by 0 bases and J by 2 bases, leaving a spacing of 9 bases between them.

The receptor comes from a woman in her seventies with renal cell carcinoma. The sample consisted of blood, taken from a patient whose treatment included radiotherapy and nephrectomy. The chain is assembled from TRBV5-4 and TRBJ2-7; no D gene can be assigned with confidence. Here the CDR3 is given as CASSLEVGAYEQYF. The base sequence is TGTGCCAGCAGCTTGGAGGTTGGAGCCTACGAGCAGTACTTC.